The next 19 T cell receptor beta chains were all read from a single sample in a study of blood T cell repertoires in COVID-19. The method was immunoSEQ multiplex PCR; TCRdb's version includes in-frame clones alone and lacks a portion of them. The sample lists 250,000 or so clones, approximately 90% occurring once. The sample was PBMCs or T cells enriched from blood (not recorded which). The source of these receptors is a man aged 35 to 55 who had recovered from COVID-19.

The rearrangement links TRBV30 to TRBJ1-2; no clear D. The germline V gene encodes CDR1 GTSNPN and CDR2 SVGIG (reference sequence). V lost 7 bases, J lost 6 bases, and 18 bases lay in between. The CDR3 is 13 residues long. The CDR3 loop is CAFLREGVNGYTF. CDR3 in DNA: TGTGCCTTTCTCCGGGAGGGAGTCAATGGCTACACCTTC.

This chain links TRBV18 with TRBJ2-5; TRBD1 aligns across 7 bases. The germline gives CDR1 KGHSH, CDR2 LQKENI. With 2 bases clipped from V and 2 bases from J, the junction kept 2 bases outside the gene matches. The CDR3 covers 14 residues. The CDR3 nucleotides are TGTGCCAGCTCACCAGGGACAGATCAAGAGACCCAGTACTTC. This codes for CASSPGTDQETQYF. Full variable domain (outside the CDR3, taken from reference TRBV18 and TRBJ2-5): NAGVMQNPRHLVRRRGQEARLRCSPMKGHSHVYWYRQLPEEGLKFMVYLQKENIIDESGMPKERFSAEFPKEGPSILRIQQVVRGDSAAYFCASSPGTDQETQYFGPGTRLLVL.

This chain's CDR3 is CASSPRTGLNTEAFF. Written as DNA, the CDR3 is TGTGCCAGTAGTCCGAGGACAGGGCTAAACACTGAAGCTTTCTTT. The chain couples TRBV19 to TRBJ1-1; 8 bases are a match to TRBD1. The CDR3 runs 15 residues. V lost 5 bases, J lost 2 bases, and 7 bases stayed unmatched. CDR1 and CDR2 (germline): LNHDA, SQIVND (reference sequence).

This clone occurred once. The chain carries TRBV13 and TRBJ2-5, with TRBD2 matching 9 bases. Unmatched junction bases numbered 4, after V lost 1 base and J lost 1 base. The germline V gene encodes CDR1 PRHDT and CDR2 FYEKMQ (reference sequence). CDR3 length: 16 residues. This chain's CDR3 is CASSLVSGSSQETQYF. Written as DNA, the CDR3 is TGTGCCAGCAGCTTAGTTAGCGGGAGTTCCCAAGAGACCCAGTACTTC.

This chain uses TRBV3-1 (or the pseudogene TRBV3-2) with TRBJ1-1, with D maybe TRBD1 (6 bases). Germline loops: CDR1 LGHDT, CDR2 YNNKEL (reference sequence). The V gene lost 5 bases and the J gene lost 5 bases, with 12 bases spanning the gap. CDR3 length equals 13 residues. The CDR3 loop is CASSLYRETEAFF. In DNA, the CDR3 is TGTGCCAGCAGCTTGTACAGGGAAACTGAAGCTTTCTTT.

The chain is built from TRBV7-2 and TRBJ1-6; D is possibly TRBD1 (6 bases). Trimming removed 4 bases at V and 6 bases at J, with 19 bases between. The CDR3 is 17 amino acids. Germline CDR1 SGHTA, CDR2 FQGNSA. CDR3 amino acids: CASSSYRVYSRNSPLHF. CDR3 DNA: TGTGCCAGCAGCTCCTACAGGGTCTATTCTCGTAATTCACCCCTCCACTTT.

The gene calls are TRBV5-1 and TRBJ1-1; 9 bases are a match to TRBD1. Looked up from germline, CDR1 is SGHRS and CDR2 is YFSETQ. The V gene end was trimmed by 7 bases and the J gene end by 3 bases; junction bases not matched to a gene: 16. The CDR3 has 17 amino acids. The DNA of the CDR3 is TGCGCCAGCGCCCCCATGGGACAGGGAGTCCAGGACACTGAAGCTTTCTTT. This encodes CASAPMGQGVQDTEAFF. Full variable domain (outside the CDR3, taken from reference TRBV5-1 and TRBJ1-1): KAGVTQTPRYLIKTRGQQVTLSCSPISGHRSVSWYQQTPGQGLQFLFEYFSETQRNKGNFPGRFSGRQFSNSRSEMNVSTLELGDSALYLCASAPMGQGVQDTEAFFGQGTRLTVV.

In DNA, the CDR3 is TGTGCCAGCACTCTGGACGCCACGGCGATCCTTACAGGGGGCTACACCTTC. It specifies CASTLDATAILTGGYTF. The chain employs TRBV5-5 and TRBJ1-2; tentatively, D is TRBD1 (6 bases). The germline V and J ends were trimmed by 6 bases and 8 bases, with 29 bases remaining between them. From germline, CDR1 is SGHKS and CDR2 YYEKEE (reference sequence). This CDR3 is 17 amino acids long.

The chain recombines TRBV29-1 with TRBJ1-1; TRBD1 matches at 10 bases. The CDR3 runs to 15 residues. Germline trimming cut 8 bases from V and 5 bases from J; bases unmatched to any gene: 14. From germline, CDR1 is SQVTM and CDR2 ANQGSEA. The CDR3 DNA reads as TGCAGCTGTGGGTTTAAGACAGGGGGCTATACTGAAGCTTTCTTT. Protein sequence: CSCGFKTGGYTEAFF. Combining the CDR3 with reference TRBV29-1 and TRBJ1-1 gives the whole variable domain SAVISQKPSRDICQRGTSLTIQCQVDSQVTMMFWYRQQPGQSLTLIATANQGSEATYESGFVIDKFPISRPNLTFSTLTVSNMSPEDSSIYLCSCGFKTGGYTEAFFGQGTRLTVV.

This chain links TRBV6-1 with TRBJ1-1; unclear D gene. V was shortened by 1 base and J by 1 base, with 7 bases between the two germline ends. CDR3 size: 14 residues. Germline V lookup: CDR1 MNHNS, CDR2 SASEGT. CDR3 nucleotides: TGTGCCAGCAGTGAAGGGGCAGGGAACACTGAAGCTTTCTTT. The encoded protein is CASSEGAGNTEAFF.

This clone has a single count. The chain employs TRBV12-3 or TRBV12-4 and TRBJ1-1; D gene uncertain. The CDR3 contains 13 residues. The V and J ends lost 7 bases and 0 bases respectively, with 9 bases between them. The CDR3 loop reads CASKKSMNTEAFF. The CDR3 DNA sequence: TGTGCCAGCAAAAAATCCATGAACACTGAAGCTTTCTTT.

The chain employs TRBV13 and TRBJ2-5, with unresolved D. Germline values: CDR1 PRHDT, CDR2 FYEKMQ (reference sequence). This CDR3 is built from 14 residues. V was trimmed by 5 bases and J by 1 base, leaving 11 bases between them. DNA of the CDR3: TGTGCCAGCAGCCGACTTATGACCCAAGAGACCCAGTACTTC. This codes for CASSRLMTQETQYF.

This clone has a handful of counts. The J gene is TRBJ1-6, the V gene TRBV19; D gene unclear. V was shortened by 5 bases and J by 0 bases, with 11 bases between the two germline ends. Germline V gene sequence: CDR1 LNHDA, CDR2 SQIVND (reference sequence). This CDR3 is 16 amino acids long. Here the CDR3 DNA reads TGTGCCAGTAGTCCAACAAGGAGCTCCTATAATTCACCCCTCCACTTT. The encoded protein is CASSPTRSSYNSPLHF.

The chain carries TRBV6-5 and TRBJ2-7; 7 nucleotides match TRBD2. Losses at the gene ends were 2 bases for V and 1 base for J; bases not matched to a gene: 5. The CDR3 contains 15 residues. Germline values: CDR1 MNHEY, CDR2 SVGAGI. This CDR3 is CASSYTLAQSYEQYF. The CDR3 DNA reads as TGTGCCAGCAGTTACACACTAGCGCAATCCTACGAGCAGTACTTC.

The J gene is TRBJ1-2, the V gene TRBV6-2 or TRBV6-3; tentatively, D is TRBD1 (5 bases). Germline CDR1 is MNHEY and CDR2 is SVGEGT. V shed 2 bases and J shed 4 bases, with 11 bases lying between them. The CDR3 consists of 14 residues. CDR3 sequence reads: CASSYTGRVYGYTF. The DNA for the CDR3 is TGTGCCAGCAGTTACACAGGCCGAGTCTATGGCTACACCTTC.

This chain uses TRBV7-8 with TRBJ1-2; D is perhaps TRBD1 (5 bases). Trimming left V 6 bases short and J 0 bases short, with 11 bases between. The V gene's germline CDR1 is SGHVS and CDR2 FQNEAQ. This CDR3 comprises 14 residues. The CDR3 region is CASSTPGPNYGYTF. CDR3 DNA: TGTGCCAGCAGTACCCCAGGGCCTAACTATGGCTACACCTTC. The whole variable domain, remainder taken from reference TRBV7-8 and TRBJ1-2, is GAGVSQSPRYKVAKRGQDVALRCDPISGHVSLFWYQQALGQGPEFLTYFQNEAQLDKSGLPSDRFFAERPEGSVSTLKIQRTQQEDSAVYLCASSTPGPNYGYTFGSGTRLTVV.

The rearrangement joins TRBV5-4 to TRBJ2-7; 7 bases line up with TRBD2. Germline assignment: CDR1 SGHNT and CDR2 YYREEE (reference sequence). V shed 3 bases, J shed 6 bases, and the junction held 9 bases outside the gene matches. The CDR3 extends over 14 amino acids. The CDR3 loop reads CASSSREYLGEQYF. The CDR3 DNA reads TGTGCCAGCAGCTCGCGGGAGTATCTGGGCGAGCAGTACTTC.

J is TRBJ2-7 and V is TRBV6-5; 9 bases fit TRBD2. Germline V gene data show CDR1 as MNHEY and CDR2 as SVGAGI. Trimming at V came to 6 bases and at J to 6 bases, leaving 12 bases not matched to a gene. CDR3 length: 15 residues. Here the CDR3 DNA reads TGTGCCAGCAGCCGGAGACGGGGACTAGCTGTCGAGCAGTACTTC. Translation: CASSRRRGLAVEQYF.

The chain uses TRBV7-8 and TRBJ1-5; D remains ambiguous. CDR1 and CDR2 from the germline V gene are SGHVS and FQNEAQ. Trimming removed 4 bases at V and 4 bases at J, with 17 bases between. This CDR3 is 16 amino acids long. The CDR3 bases are TGTGCCAGCAGCTCCGGGAGTATCGGGGTGAATCAGCCCCAGCATTTT. It codes for CASSSGSIGVNQPQHF.